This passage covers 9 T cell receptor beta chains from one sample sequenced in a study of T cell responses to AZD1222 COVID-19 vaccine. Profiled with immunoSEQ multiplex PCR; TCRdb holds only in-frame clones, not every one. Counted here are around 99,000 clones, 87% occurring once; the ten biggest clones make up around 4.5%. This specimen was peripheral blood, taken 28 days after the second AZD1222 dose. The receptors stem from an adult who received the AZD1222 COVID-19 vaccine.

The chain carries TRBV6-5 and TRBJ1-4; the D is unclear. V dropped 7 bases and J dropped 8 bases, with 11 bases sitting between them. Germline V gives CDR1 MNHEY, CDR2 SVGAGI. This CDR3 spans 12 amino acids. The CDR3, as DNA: TGTGCCAGCACAAACCCTGGGGAAAAACTGTTTTTT. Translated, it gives CASTNPGEKLFF.

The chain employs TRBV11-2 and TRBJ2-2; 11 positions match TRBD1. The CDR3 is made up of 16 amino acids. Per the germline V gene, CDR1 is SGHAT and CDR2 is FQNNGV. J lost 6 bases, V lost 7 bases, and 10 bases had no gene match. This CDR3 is CASNQPGQGGPGELFF. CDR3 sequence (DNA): TGTGCCAGCAACCAACCGGGACAGGGGGGTCCCGGGGAGCTGTTTTTT.

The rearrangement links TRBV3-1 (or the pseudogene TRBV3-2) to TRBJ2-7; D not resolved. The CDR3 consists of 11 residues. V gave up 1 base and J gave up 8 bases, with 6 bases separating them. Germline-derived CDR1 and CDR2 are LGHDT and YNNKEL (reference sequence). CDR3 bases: TGTGCCAGCAGCCAAGGAGGACAGCAGTACTTC. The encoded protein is CASSQGGQQYF.

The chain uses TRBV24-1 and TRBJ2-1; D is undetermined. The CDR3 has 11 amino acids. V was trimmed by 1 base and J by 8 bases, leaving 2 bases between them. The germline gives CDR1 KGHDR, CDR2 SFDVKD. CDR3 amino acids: CATSDLDEQFF. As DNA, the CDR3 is TGTGCCACCAGTGATTTAGATGAGCAGTTCTTC.

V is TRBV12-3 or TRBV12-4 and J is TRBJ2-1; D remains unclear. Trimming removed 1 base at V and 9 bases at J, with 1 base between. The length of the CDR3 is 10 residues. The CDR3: CASSLVEQFF. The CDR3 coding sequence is TGTGCCAGCAGTTTAGTTGAGCAGTTCTTC.

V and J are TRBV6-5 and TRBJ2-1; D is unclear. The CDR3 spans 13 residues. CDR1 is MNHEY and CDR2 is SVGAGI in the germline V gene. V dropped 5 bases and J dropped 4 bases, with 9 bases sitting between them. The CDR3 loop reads CASSQTNYNEQFF. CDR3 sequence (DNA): TGTGCCAGCAGTCAGACAAATTACAATGAGCAGTTCTTC.

The chain's CDR3 is CSVRYNETYNEQFF. Here the CDR3 DNA reads TGCAGCGTTCGATACAACGAGACCTACAATGAGCAGTTCTTC. The chain employs TRBV29-1 and TRBJ2-1; D gene unclear. V was pared by 5 bases and J by 2 bases, with 13 bases between. CDR1 and CDR2 from the germline V gene are SQVTM and ANQGSEA. This CDR3 has 14 residues.

CDR3 loop: CASSPGLADIINLYEQYF. The CDR3 DNA reads TGCGCCAGCAGTCCGGGACTAGCGGATATTATCAATCTCTACGAGCAGTACTTC. The genes are TRBV23-1 and TRBJ2-7, with 11 bases identical to TRBD2. TRBV23-1 carries the ORF label, with uncertain function. The length of the CDR3 is 18 residues. After removal of 4 bases from V and 3 bases from J, the junction contained 14 bases not matched to a gene.

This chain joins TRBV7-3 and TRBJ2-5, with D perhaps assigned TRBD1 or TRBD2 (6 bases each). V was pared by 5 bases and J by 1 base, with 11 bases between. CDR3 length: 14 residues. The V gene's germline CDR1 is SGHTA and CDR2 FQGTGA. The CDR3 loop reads CASSHGGRQETQYF. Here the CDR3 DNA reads TGTGCCAGCAGCCATGGGGGGCGCCAAGAGACCCAGTACTTC.